These 20 T cell receptor beta chains were sequenced from one sample in a study of Graves' ophthalmopathy and Graves' hyperthyroidism. Researchers took RNA transcripts and amplified TCR beta CDR3 regions from them. Amplification began with first-round RT-PCR using HTBI primers, then second-round multiplex PCR was performed. TCRdb redid the calling of the multiplex PCR reads with MiXCR, one entry per CDR3 protein. The table has about 240,000 distinct CDR3 sequences, around 42% seen once. Sequencing was performed on peripheral blood. These receptors were collected from an adult man with Graves' ophthalmopathy.

This clonotype was recorded once. Germline and junction disagree at one end, which may indicate a read error. The chain combines TRBV2 with TRBJ1-2, with no clear D. The CDR3 sequence is 16 residues long. Germline V gene data show CDR1 as SNHLY and CDR2 as FYNNEI. For the CDR3, the DNA is TGTGCCAGCAGTGACCTGGATGGACCCTTTGGGTATGGCCACACCTTC. As protein: CASSDLDGPFGYGHTF. Supplemented by reference TRBV2 and TRBJ1-2, the full variable domain reads EPEVTQTPSHQVTQMGQEVILRCVPISNHLYFYWYRQILGQKVEFLVSFYNNEISEKSEIFDDQFSVERPDGSNFTLKIRSTKLEDSAMYFCASSDLDGPFGYGHTFGSGTRLTVV.

This rearrangement joins TRBV5-1 to TRBJ2-5, with 10 nucleotides matching TRBD2. The CDR3 is 16 residues long. Germline V CDR1 and CDR2: SGHRS, YFSETQ. Losses at the gene ends were 0 bases for V and 4 bases for J; bases not matched to a gene: 6. The DNA for the CDR3 is TGCGCCAGCAGCTTGGTACTAGCGGGACACGGAGAGACCCAGTACTTC. Translating it yields CASSLVLAGHGETQYF. Full variable domain (rest looked up from reference TRBV5-1 and TRBJ2-5): KAGVTQTPRYLIKTRGQQVTLSCSPISGHRSVSWYQQTPGQGLQFLFEYFSETQRNKGNFPGRFSGRQFSNSRSEMNVSTLELGDSALYLCASSLVLAGHGETQYFGPGTRLLVL.

The V call is TRBV20-1, the J call TRBJ2-5; maybe TRBD2 (6 bases). Germline V gene lookup returns CDR1 DFQATT and CDR2 SNEGSKA (reference sequence). CDR3 length: 15 amino acids. Trimming took 1 base from V and 3 from J, leaving 15 bases between them. CDR3: CSARATRERKETQYF. The CDR3, as DNA: TGCAGTGCTAGAGCGACTAGGGAGCGGAAAGAGACCCAGTACTTC.

This clonotype occurred once. The V gene is TRBV13, the J gene TRBJ2-5, with D perhaps being TRBD1 or TRBD2 (6 bases each). V lost 3 bases and J lost 5, with 10 bases in between. The CDR3 contains 13 residues. Germline V gene data show CDR1 as PRHDT and CDR2 as FYEKMQ (reference sequence). CDR3 sequence reads: CASSFGGRETQYF. The CDR3 DNA reads as TGTGCCAGCAGCTTCGGGGGCAGGGAGACCCAGTACTTC.

The rearrangement joins TRBV20-1 to TRBJ2-7; 9 positions agree with TRBD2. CDR1 is DFQATT, CDR2 SNEGSKA, per germline (reference sequence). J was trimmed by 7 bases and V by 5 bases; bases with no gene match: 12. This CDR3 comprises 14 residues. The CDR3 protein is CSAYAGGTRNEQYF. The CDR3 coding sequence is TGCAGTGCTTATGCGGGAGGGACGCGGAATGAGCAGTACTTC.

This clonotype came up once. The rearrangement links TRBV7-2 to TRBJ1-2; 7 bases line up with TRBD1. V was clipped by 9 bases and J by 4 bases; unmatched bases: 8. Germline-derived CDR1 and CDR2 are SGHTA and FQGNSA. The CDR3 loop spans 13 amino acids. CDR3 in amino acids: CASSQGLGYGYTF. The CDR3 bases are TGTGCCAGTTCACAGGGGCTCGGCTATGGCTACACCTTC.

The chain links TRBV5-4 to TRBJ2-5; possible D gene TRBD2, 5 bases. Between the trimmed V and J ends, which lost 3 bases and 7 bases, there was a span of 16 bases. The CDR3 sequence is 14 residues long. The V gene's germline CDR1 is SGHNT and CDR2 YYREEE (reference sequence). In nucleotides, the CDR3 is TGTGCCAGCAGCTCATCGGACTGGGCGGGGACCCAGTACTTC. This encodes CASSSSDWAGTQYF.

The chain links TRBV5-1 to TRBJ1-2; 7 bases align to TRBD1. Germline V gene data show CDR1 as SGHRS and CDR2 as YFSETQ. The CDR3 contains 14 residues. V shed 4 bases, J shed 8 bases, and the junction held 11 bases outside the gene matches. CDR3 protein: CASSVPGQRSGYTF. CDR3 bases: TGCGCCAGCAGCGTACCGGGACAGAGAAGCGGCTACACCTTC.

The V call is TRBV29-1, the J call TRBJ2-5; TRBD1 aligns across 8 bases. CDR3 length: 11 residues. Germline CDR1 is SQVTM and CDR2 is ANQGSEA. Trimming at V came to 7 bases and at J to 5 bases, leaving 3 bases not matched to a gene. CDR3 loop: CSAPGGETQYF. CDR3 in DNA: TGCAGCGCCCCAGGGGGCGAGACCCAGTACTTC.

The chain carries TRBV7-2 and TRBJ1-5; 7 nucleotides align to TRBD1. This CDR3 has 15 residues. The germline V gene has CDR1 SGHTA and CDR2 FQGNSA. V trimming: 1 base; J trimming: 3 bases; junction bases outside the gene matches: 3. The CDR3 loop reads CASSLVQGTNQPQHF. CDR3 in DNA: TGTGCCAGCAGCTTAGTACAGGGGACCAATCAGCCCCAGCATTTT. Full variable domain (rest looked up from reference TRBV7-2 and TRBJ1-5): GAGVSQSPSNKVTEKGKDVELRCDPISGHTALYWYRQSLGQGLEFLIYFQGNSAPDKSGLPSDRFSAERTGGSVSTLTIQRTQQEDSAVYLCASSLVQGTNQPQHFGDGTRLSIL.

The chain combines TRBV29-1 with TRBJ2-7, with D possibly matching TRBD1 (6 bases). CDR1 is SQVTM, CDR2 ANQGSEA, per germline. V gave up 5 bases and J gave up 0 bases, with 11 bases separating them. The CDR3 is 13 amino acids. The CDR3 reads CSVFDRSSYEQYF. CDR3 nucleotide sequence: TGCAGCGTTTTTGACAGGAGCTCCTACGAGCAGTACTTC.

The chain joins TRBV2 to TRBJ1-1; D is perhaps TRBD1 (5 bases). The length of the CDR3 is 15 residues. V shed 6 bases and J shed 4 bases, with 18 bases lying between them. Germline V gives CDR1 SNHLY, CDR2 FYNNEI. The CDR3, as DNA: TGTGCCAGCAGCTTGAGTTCAGGGAAAGGCACTGAAGCTTTCTTT. It encodes CASSLSSGKGTEAFF.

This clonotype came up once. The gene calls are TRBV14 and TRBJ1-1; D is uncertain. Trimming removed 5 bases from V and 14 bases from J, with 21 bases in between. Looked up from germline, CDR1 is SGHDN and CDR2 is FVKESK. CDR3 length: 13 residues. CDR3: CASSDLGSNEQFF. The CDR3 nucleotides are TGTGCCAGCAGCGATCTGGGTTCCAATGAGCAGTTCTTT.

This rearrangement joins TRBV20-1 to TRBJ1-6, with D possibly TRBD1 on 5 matching bases. Per germline, CDR1 DFQATT and CDR2 SNEGSKA (reference sequence). The V end lost 1 base, the J end lost 6 bases, and 7 bases lay between the germline ends. The CDR3 is 13 amino acids. This CDR3 is CSARGGPNSPLHF. The CDR3 bases are TGCAGTGCTAGAGGGGGCCCTAATTCACCCCTCCACTTT.

V gene TRBV24-1 combines with J gene TRBJ2-5; 8 bases align to TRBD2. CDR3 length equals 14 residues. The germline V gene encodes CDR1 KGHDR and CDR2 SFDVKD. V shed 8 bases and J 5 bases; nucleotides not matched to a gene: 9. DNA of the CDR3: TGTGCCACCAATCAGCGGGAGCCAGGGGAGACCCAGTACTTC. This codes for CATNQREPGETQYF.

This clonotype was picked up a small number of times. The CDR3 here is CSARDVEAFF. The CDR3 nucleotides are TGCAGTGCTAGAGACGTTGAAGCTTTCTTT. The gene calls are TRBV20-1 and TRBJ1-1; D uncertain. Looked up from germline, CDR1 is DFQATT and CDR2 is SNEGSKA (reference sequence). This CDR3 has 10 residues. Trimming took 0 bases from V and 7 from J, leaving 3 bases between them.

This clonotype was counted only a few times. The gene calls are TRBV7-6 and TRBJ2-5; no clear D gene. V shed 3 bases and J shed 0 bases, with 5 bases lying between them. The CDR3 spans 13 residues. CDR1 SGHVS and CDR2 FNYEAQ come from the germline V gene. The CDR3 coding sequence is TGTGCCAGCAGCTTCGGACACCAAGAGACCCAGTACTTC. Amino acids: CASSFGHQETQYF.

The chain links TRBV10-2 to TRBJ2-7; a possible D gene is TRBD1 (6 bases). The CDR3 has 16 amino acids. V gave up 5 bases and J gave up 3 bases, with 20 bases separating them. The V gene's germline CDR1 is WSHSY and CDR2 SAAADI. The CDR3: CASSSWTVSTRYEQYF. The CDR3 region has the DNA TGCGCCAGCAGTTCCTGGACAGTCTCTACTCGCTACGAGCAGTACTTC.

The rearrangement links TRBV7-9 to TRBJ1-5, with D unclear. From germline, CDR1 is SEHNR and CDR2 FQNEAQ (reference sequence). V dropped 2 bases and J dropped 0 bases, with 8 bases sitting between them. The CDR3 runs 15 residues. This CDR3 is CASSLTPDSNQPQHF. As DNA, the CDR3 is TGTGCCAGCAGCTTAACACCGGATAGCAATCAGCCCCAGCATTTT.

This clonotype occurred a few times. The rearrangement joins TRBV4-1 to TRBJ1-1, with 7 bases aligning to TRBD1. This CDR3 contains 14 residues. CDR1 is MGHRA and CDR2 is YSYEKL in the germline V gene. Trimming removed 4 bases from V and 1 base from J; junction bases left unmatched: 3. The CDR3 region is CASSLTGANTEAFF. The CDR3 nucleotides read TGCGCCAGCAGCCTAACAGGGGCGAACACTGAAGCTTTCTTT.